This T cell receptor (beta chain) was sequenced for a study of OX40 agonist ivuxolimab in advanced cancers. Describing the broader study: Ivuxolimab was a fully human IgG2 agonistic monoclonal antibody targeting the costimulatory receptor OX40 (CD134). Intravenous ivuxolimab was administered to patients every 2 weeks at six dose levels: 0.01, 0.1, 0.3, 1.5, 3 and 10 mg/kg. The paper reports the monotherapy dose-escalation portion (N = 52 patients) of the phase I ivuxolimab trial. Patients were allowed to have had prior anti-PD-1, anti-PD-L1 or anti-CTLA-4 therapy, and 40% of the dose-escalation patients had been treated with checkpoint inhibitors. In the dose-escalation cohort, roughly 80% of patients were male, and the mean age was roughly 60 years, with a range of roughly 23 to 85. The purpose of peripheral TCRbeta sequencing was to test whether ivuxolimab changed TCR sequence diversity and led to clonal T-cell expansion. Three dose-escalation patients achieved partial responses, one with hepatocellular carcinoma and two with cutaneous melanoma. Of the approximately 53 patients in dose escalation, about 20 had hepatocellular carcinoma, some 15 had melanoma, 9 had renal cell carcinoma and 9 had head and neck cancer. Beyond this particular receptor, the publication reports: In the 0.1-3.0 mg/kg groups, partial responders had among the lowest normalized peripheral clonal expansion, particularly in CD8+ T cells. At doses of 0.1 to 3.0 mg/kg, clonal expansion of both CD4+ and CD8+ blood T cells was observed from baseline to week 6. On average, CD8+ T cells showed more expanded clones than CD4+ T cells after ivuxolimab. Low levels of normalized T-cell clonal expansion were also seen in some nonresponding patients. The antigen specificity of the clonally expanded peripheral T cells was not determined.

The trial excluded patients who had a history of autoimmune disease or were on systemic immunosuppression. Peripheral blood for TCR sequencing was collected from all dose cohorts at baseline, on cycle 4 day 1, and on cycle 7 day 1. The samples were drawn from a first-in-human, open-label, multicenter phase I dose-escalation trial of ivuxolimab. Adults with locally advanced or metastatic melanoma, renal cell carcinoma, hepatocellular carcinoma or head and neck squamous cell carcinoma were enrolled in the trial. CD4+ and CD8+ T cells were sorted separately from peripheral blood before TCR sequencing. Points on this clone: This clone's antigen is unknown. Base qualities are not provided; no much larger clone lies one nucleotide away.

The CDR3 measures 13 amino acids from cysteine to phenylalanine. Of the read, only the CDR3 DNA is kept; its 39 bases are in frame from base 1. The V end loses 2 bases and the J end loses 10 bases, and a stretch of 10 bases separates them. The germline V gene supplies CDR1 SGHDT and CDR2 YYEEEE. Genomic DNA was isolated from the sorted cells so that the TCRbeta CDR3 region could be sequenced. The immunoSEQ Assay was used for sequencing of TCRbeta CDR3 regions. TCRdb limited this immuneACCESS table to in-frame rearrangements with V and J called. A share of clones is missing; checked studies link under half to unresolved V genes, and the rest is unexplained. In all, the sample holds about 48,000 clones, and under 90% of those were seen once. Jointly, the top ten make up less than 2% of the sample.

The sequencing used CD4+ or CD8+ T cells sorted from blood, collected in a trial of the OX40 agonist ivuxolimab. The sequence links TRBV5-6 to TRBJ1-6, with the D segment identity uncertain. The TCR was taken from an adult with an advanced solid tumor such as melanoma, head and neck, liver or kidney cancer. The CDR3 region: CASSFRIYSPLHF. The nucleotides are TGTGCCAGCAGCTTTAGGATTTACTCACCCCTCCACTTT.